Each of the 9 T cell receptor beta chains below was sequenced from the same sample in a study of blood T cell repertoires in COVID-19. The protocol was immunoSEQ multiplex PCR, while the TCRdb copy is restricted to in-frame clones and leaves out a portion. The sample holds around 140,000 clones, roughly 80% seen once. The sample consisted of peripheral blood. These receptors were collected from a woman aged 80 or over with acute or convalescent COVID-19.

The gene calls are TRBV7-8 and TRBJ1-5, with D possibly TRBD1 on 5 matching bases. CDR1 and CDR2 from the germline V gene are SGHVS and FQNEAQ. The CDR3 is 16 amino acids. V lost 1 base and J 0 bases, leaving 10 bases between the germline ends. The CDR3 DNA reads as TGTGCCAGCAGCTTAGGGGGACTGAATAGCAATCAGCCCCAGCATTTT. Encoded protein: CASSLGGLNSNQPQHF.

The chain is built from TRBV14 and TRBJ1-1; no clear D. Between the trimmed V and J ends, which lost 5 bases and 1 base, there was a span of 14 bases. The CDR3 is 15 amino acids. Looked up from germline, CDR1 is SGHDN and CDR2 is FVKESK. The CDR3 sequence is CASSYSPVPNTEAFF. CDR3 nucleotide sequence: TGTGCCAGCAGCTATTCCCCAGTACCGAACACTGAAGCTTTCTTT.

This chain uses TRBV7-7 with TRBJ2-1, with 7 positions matching TRBD2. V was clipped by 5 bases and J by 7 bases; unmatched bases: 8. The CDR3 consists of 14 residues. Per germline, CDR1 SSHAT and CDR2 FNYEAQ (reference sequence). CDR3 DNA sequence: TGTGCCAGCAGCCCAGCGGGGAGGGTGAATGAGCAGTTCTTC. Translating it yields CASSPAGRVNEQFF.

This chain uses TRBV12-3 or TRBV12-4 with TRBJ1-1; a weak D match, TRBD1 (6 bases). This CDR3 is built from 12 residues. With 2 bases removed from V and 6 bases from J, the gap between germline ends came to 7 bases. The CDR3 sequence is CASSLKGAEAFF. CDR3 nucleotides: TGTGCCAGCAGTTTAAAGGGGGCTGAAGCTTTCTTT.

The chain recombines TRBV3-1 (or the pseudogene TRBV3-2) with TRBJ1-4; a possible D gene is TRBD1 (6 bases). V lost 1 base and J 8 bases, leaving 20 bases between the germline ends. Germline loops: CDR1 LGHDT, CDR2 YNNKEL (reference sequence). The CDR3 has 17 amino acids. The CDR3 protein is CASSQGIWEQGREKLFF. In DNA, the CDR3 is TGTGCCAGCAGCCAAGGGATTTGGGAACAGGGCCGGGAAAAACTGTTTTTT.

The rearrangement links TRBV5-1 to TRBJ2-1; 10 bases agree with TRBD1. From germline, CDR1 is SGHRS and CDR2 YFSETQ. This CDR3 contains 15 residues. The V segment lost 3 bases and the J segment 7 bases; nucleotides outside the gene matches: 7. The CDR3 sequence is CASSSGQGGGNEQFF. CDR3 coding DNA: TGCGCCAGCAGCTCCGGACAGGGGGGTGGGAATGAGCAGTTCTTC.

The chain recombines TRBV6-2 or TRBV6-3 with TRBJ1-5, with D hard to call. Trimming removed 4 bases from V and 1 base from J, with 5 bases in between. The length of the CDR3 is 13 residues. CDR1 MNHEY and CDR2 SVGEGT come from the germline V gene. CDR3 in DNA: TGTGCCAGCAGTTTCCGGAGCAATCAGCCCCAGCATTTT. Amino acid sequence: CASSFRSNQPQHF.

In its sample, this clone was seen once. The chain couples TRBV11-2 to TRBJ2-7; D call uncertain. CDR1 is SGHAT, CDR2 FQNNGV, per germline. V was trimmed by 1 base and J by 1 base, leaving 11 bases between them. The length of the CDR3 is 15 residues. CDR3 in DNA: TGTGCCAGCAGCTTAGGCCTGCAACTTTCCTACGAGCAGTACTTC. This translates into CASSLGLQLSYEQYF. The variable domain in full, completed from reference TRBV11-2 and TRBJ2-7, reads EAGVAQSPRYKIIEKRQSVAFWCNPISGHATLYWYQQILGQGPKLLIQFQNNGVVDDSQLPKDRFSAERLKGVDSTLKIQPAKLEDSAVYLCASSLGLQLSYEQYFGPGTRLTVT.

The chain has TRBV2 and TRBJ2-1; 9 bases are a match to TRBD1. J gave up 2 bases and V 6 bases, and 5 bases lay outside the gene matches. In germline, CDR1 is SNHLY, CDR2 FYNNEI. The CDR3 contains 15 residues. CDR3 bases: TGTGCCAGCAGGGGACAGGGTCTCCCCTACAATGAGCAGTTCTTC. This gives the protein CASRGQGLPYNEQFF.